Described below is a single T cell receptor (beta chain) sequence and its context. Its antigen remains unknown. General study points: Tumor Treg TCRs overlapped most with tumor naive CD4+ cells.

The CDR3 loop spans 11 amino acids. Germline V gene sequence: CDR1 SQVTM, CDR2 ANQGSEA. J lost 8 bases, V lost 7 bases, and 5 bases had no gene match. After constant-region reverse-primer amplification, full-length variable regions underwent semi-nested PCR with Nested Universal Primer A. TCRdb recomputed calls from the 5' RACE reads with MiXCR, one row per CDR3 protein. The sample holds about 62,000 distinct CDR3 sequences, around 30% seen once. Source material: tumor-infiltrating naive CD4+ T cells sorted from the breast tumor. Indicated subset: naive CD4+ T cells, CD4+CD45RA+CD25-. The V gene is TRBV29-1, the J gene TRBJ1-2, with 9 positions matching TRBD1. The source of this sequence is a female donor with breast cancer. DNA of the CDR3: TGCAGCGGAAGGACAGGGGACGGCTACACCTTC. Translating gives CSGRTGDGYTF. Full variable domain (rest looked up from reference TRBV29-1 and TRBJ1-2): SAVISQKPSRDICQRGTSLTIQCQVDSQVTMMFWYRQQPGQSLTLIATANQGSEATYESGFVIDKFPISRPNLTFSTLTVSNMSPEDSSIYLCSGRTGDGYTFGSGTRLTVV.